This T cell receptor (beta chain) was identified in a study of somatic mutations in cytotoxic T cells in rheumatoid arthritis. About the study: T-cell populations stained with V beta antibodies were in some cases flow-sorted at nearly 100% purity, including V beta1+ cells that were sequenced for TCRB.

Repertoires were generated with immunoSEQ multiplex PCR, while TCRdb's copy carries only in-frame clones and drops some. The sample contains some 26,000 clones, about 81% of which appear only once. Details on this clone: Its antigen remains unknown.

Study-wide results and caveats: A significant difference in CD8+ T-cell clonality was not found between rheumatoid arthritis patients and age-matched healthy controls. Antigenic targets recognized by the expanded CD8+ clones remained undetermined.

Once isolated by positive magnetic bead selection, the CD4+ and CD8+ cells had their purity checked by flow cytometry. Source material: CD8+ T cells sorted from blood. This clonotype was obtained from a man aged 45-60 years in good health.

The CDR3 reads CASSTPTSGSFYNEQFF. The CDR3, as DNA: TGTGCCAGCAGCACGCCGACTAGCGGGAGCTTTTACAATGAGCAGTTCTTC. V usage is TRBV13 and J usage is TRBJ2-1, with 12 bases lining up with TRBD2. V gave up 5 bases and J gave up 4 bases; unmatched junction bases: 9. The CDR3 is 17 amino acids. The V gene's germline CDR1 is PRHDT and CDR2 FYEKMQ (reference sequence).